This TCR beta chain was obtained from a study of T cells in Graves' hyperthyroidism and ophthalmopathy. Study findings and constraints: Ophthalmopathy and stable hyperthyroidism were told apart by a 13 V-J model.

V gave up 0 bases and J gave up 2 bases, with 10 bases separating them. The CDR3 sequence is 15 residues long. Germline V lookup: CDR1 MGHDK, CDR2 SYGVNS. The CDR3 regions of TCR beta were amplified from RNA transcripts. The HTBI primer set drove a first-round RT-PCR of the TCR CDR3. TCRdb ran MiXCR on the multiplex PCR reads and lists one entry per CDR3 protein. The table has some 570,000 distinct CDR3 sequences, about 15% seen once. Each person with ophthalmopathy scored at least 3 on the Clinical Activity Score, reached NOSPECS grade 4 or higher, and had been ill under 3 months. Patients were excluded for uncontrolled infection, other autoimmune disease, pregnancy or lactation. In the case of this clonotype: Its antigen remains unknown.

This clonotype was obtained from a woman aged 18-35 years with Graves' ophthalmopathy. The chain links TRBV25-1 to TRBJ1-2, with TRBD1 as a possible D gene (6 bases). Sample: blood. The CDR3 spells CASSEYGGPNYGYTF. The CDR3 coding sequence is TGTGCCAGCAGTGAATATGGGGGGCCCAACTATGGCTACACCTTC.